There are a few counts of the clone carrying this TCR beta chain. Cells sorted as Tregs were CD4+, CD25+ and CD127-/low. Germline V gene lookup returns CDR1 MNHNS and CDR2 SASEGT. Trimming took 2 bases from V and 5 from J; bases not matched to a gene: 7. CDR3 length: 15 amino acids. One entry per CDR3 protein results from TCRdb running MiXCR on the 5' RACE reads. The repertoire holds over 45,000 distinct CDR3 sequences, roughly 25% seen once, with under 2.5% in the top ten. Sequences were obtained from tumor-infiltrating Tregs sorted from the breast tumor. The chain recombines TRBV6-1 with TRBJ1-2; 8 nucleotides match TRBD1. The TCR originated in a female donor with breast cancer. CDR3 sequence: CASSEITGGMYGYTF. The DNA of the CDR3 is TGTGCCAGCAGTGAAATAACAGGGGGGATGTATGGCTACACCTTC.